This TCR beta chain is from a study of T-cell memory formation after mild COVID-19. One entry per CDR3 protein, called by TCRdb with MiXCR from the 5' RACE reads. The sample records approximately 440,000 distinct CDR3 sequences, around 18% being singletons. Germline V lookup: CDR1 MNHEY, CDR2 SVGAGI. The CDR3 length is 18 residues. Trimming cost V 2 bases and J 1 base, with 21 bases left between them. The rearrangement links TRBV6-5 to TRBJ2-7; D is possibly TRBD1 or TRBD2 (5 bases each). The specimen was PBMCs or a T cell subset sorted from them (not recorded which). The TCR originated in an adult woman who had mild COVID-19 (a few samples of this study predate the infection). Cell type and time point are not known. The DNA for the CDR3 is TGTGCCAGCAGTTACGGGGACCCCAGCCTCTGGGGGTCCTACGAGCAGTACTTC. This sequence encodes CASSYGDPSLWGSYEQYF.